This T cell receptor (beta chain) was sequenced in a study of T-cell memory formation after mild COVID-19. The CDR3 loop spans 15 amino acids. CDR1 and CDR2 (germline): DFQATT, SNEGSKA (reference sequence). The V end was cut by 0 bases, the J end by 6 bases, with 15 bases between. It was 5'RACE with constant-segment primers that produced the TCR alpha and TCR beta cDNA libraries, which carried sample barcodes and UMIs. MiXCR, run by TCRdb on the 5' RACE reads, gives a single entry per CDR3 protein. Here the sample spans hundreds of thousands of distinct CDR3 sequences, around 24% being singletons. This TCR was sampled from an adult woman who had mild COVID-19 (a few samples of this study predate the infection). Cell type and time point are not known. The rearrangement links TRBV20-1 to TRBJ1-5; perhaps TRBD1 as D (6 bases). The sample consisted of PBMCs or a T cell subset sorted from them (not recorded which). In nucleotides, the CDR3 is TGCAGTGCTAGAGATTGGGGCCCCAGGGGTCAGCCCCAGCATTTT. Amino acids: CSARDWGPRGQPQHF.